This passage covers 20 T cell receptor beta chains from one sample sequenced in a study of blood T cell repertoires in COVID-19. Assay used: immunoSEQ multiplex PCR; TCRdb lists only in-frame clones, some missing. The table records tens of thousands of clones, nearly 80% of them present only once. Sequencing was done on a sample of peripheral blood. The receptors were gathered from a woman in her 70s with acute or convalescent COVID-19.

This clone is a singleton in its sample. CDR3 bases: TGCGCCAGCAGCTTTTCCGGGACAGGGGACACTGAAGCTTTCTTT. Translating it yields CASSFSGTGDTEAFF. V and J are TRBV5-1 and TRBJ1-1; TRBD1 matches at 10 bases. Germline assignment: CDR1 SGHRS and CDR2 YFSETQ. The CDR3 is 15 residues long. The V segment lost 2 bases and the J segment 3 bases; nucleotides outside the gene matches: 4.

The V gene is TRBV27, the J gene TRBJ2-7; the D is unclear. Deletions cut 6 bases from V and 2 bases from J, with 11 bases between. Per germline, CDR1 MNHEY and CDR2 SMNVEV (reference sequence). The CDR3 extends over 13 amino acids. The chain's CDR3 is CASRRSTTYEQYF. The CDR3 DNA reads TGTGCCAGCAGGAGATCAACTACCTACGAGCAGTACTTC.

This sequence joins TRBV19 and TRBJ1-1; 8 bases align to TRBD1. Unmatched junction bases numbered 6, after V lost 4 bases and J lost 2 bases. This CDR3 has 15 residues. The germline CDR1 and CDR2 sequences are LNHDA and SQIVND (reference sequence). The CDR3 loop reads CASSNPGTGNTEAFF. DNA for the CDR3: TGTGCCAGTAGTAACCCCGGGACAGGAAACACTGAAGCTTTCTTT.

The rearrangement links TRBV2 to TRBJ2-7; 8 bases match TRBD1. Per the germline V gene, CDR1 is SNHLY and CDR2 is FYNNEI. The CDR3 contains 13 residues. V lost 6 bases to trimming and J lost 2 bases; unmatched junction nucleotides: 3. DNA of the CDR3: TGTGCCAGCAGCACAGGGGGAGCCTACGAGCAGTACTTC. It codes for CASSTGGAYEQYF.

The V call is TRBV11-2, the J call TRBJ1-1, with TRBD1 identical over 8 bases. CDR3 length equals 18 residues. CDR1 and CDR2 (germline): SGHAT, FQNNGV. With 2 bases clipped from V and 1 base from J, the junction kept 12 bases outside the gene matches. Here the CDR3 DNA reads TGTGCCAGCAGCTTAAGGGCTGCGACAGGGGCAAGGAACACTGAAGCTTTCTTT. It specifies CASSLRAATGARNTEAFF.

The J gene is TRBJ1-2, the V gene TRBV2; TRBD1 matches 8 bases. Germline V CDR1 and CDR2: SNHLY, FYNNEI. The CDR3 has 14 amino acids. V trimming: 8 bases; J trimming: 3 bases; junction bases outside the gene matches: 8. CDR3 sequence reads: CASQKETGDYGYTF. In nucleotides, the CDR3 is TGTGCCAGCCAAAAGGAGACAGGGGACTATGGCTACACCTTC.

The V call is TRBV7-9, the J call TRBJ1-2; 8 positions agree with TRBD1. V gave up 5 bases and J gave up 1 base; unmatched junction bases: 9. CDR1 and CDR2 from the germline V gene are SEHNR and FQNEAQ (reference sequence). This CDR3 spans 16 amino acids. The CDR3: CASSLRTGPINYGYTF. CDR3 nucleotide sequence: TGTGCCAGCAGCCTACGGACAGGGCCGATTAACTATGGCTACACCTTC.

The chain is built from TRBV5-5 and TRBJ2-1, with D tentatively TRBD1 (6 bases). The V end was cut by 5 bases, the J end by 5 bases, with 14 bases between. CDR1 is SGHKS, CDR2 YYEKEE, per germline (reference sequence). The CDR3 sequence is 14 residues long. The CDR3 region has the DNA TGTGCCAGCAGTCAAACAGGGTTACACAATGAGCAGTTCTTC. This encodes CASSQTGLHNEQFF.

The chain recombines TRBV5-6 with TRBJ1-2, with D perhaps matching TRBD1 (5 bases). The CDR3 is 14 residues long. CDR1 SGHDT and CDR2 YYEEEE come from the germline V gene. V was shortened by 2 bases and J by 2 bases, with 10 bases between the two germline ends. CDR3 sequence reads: CASSLGAVNYGYTF. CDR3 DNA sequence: TGTGCCAGCAGCTTAGGGGCCGTCAACTATGGCTACACCTTC.

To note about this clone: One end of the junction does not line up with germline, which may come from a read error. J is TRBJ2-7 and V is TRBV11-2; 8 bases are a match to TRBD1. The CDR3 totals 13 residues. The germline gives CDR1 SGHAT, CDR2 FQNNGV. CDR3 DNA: TGTGCCAGCAGCTTAGGCCAGTCGGGAGACAGGGGCTTC. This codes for CASSLGQSGDRGF.

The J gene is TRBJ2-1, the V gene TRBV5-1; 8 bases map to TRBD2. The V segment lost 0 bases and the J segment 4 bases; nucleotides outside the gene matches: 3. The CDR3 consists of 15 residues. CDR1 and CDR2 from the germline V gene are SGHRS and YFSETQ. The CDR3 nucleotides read TGCGCCAGCAGCTTGGACACTAGCGGTTACAATGAGCAGTTCTTC. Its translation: CASSLDTSGYNEQFF.

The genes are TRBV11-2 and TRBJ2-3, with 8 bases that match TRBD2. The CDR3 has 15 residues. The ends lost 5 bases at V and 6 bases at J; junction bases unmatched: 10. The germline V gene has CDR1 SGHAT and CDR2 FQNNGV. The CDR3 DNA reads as TGTGCCAGCAGCCCCCCGAGCGGGAGTCGGGATACGCAGTATTTT. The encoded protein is CASSPPSGSRDTQYF.

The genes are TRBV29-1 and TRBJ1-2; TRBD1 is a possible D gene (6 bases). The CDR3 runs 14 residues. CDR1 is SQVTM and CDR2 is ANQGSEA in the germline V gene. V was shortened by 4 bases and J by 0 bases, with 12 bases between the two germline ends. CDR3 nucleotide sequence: TGCAGCGTTGTAGGGCAGGGGCCTAACTATGGCTACACCTTC. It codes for CSVVGQGPNYGYTF. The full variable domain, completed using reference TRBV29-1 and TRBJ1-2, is SAVISQKPSRDICQRGTSLTIQCQVDSQVTMMFWYRQQPGQSLTLIATANQGSEATYESGFVIDKFPISRPNLTFSTLTVSNMSPEDSSIYLCSVVGQGPNYGYTFGSGTRLTVV.

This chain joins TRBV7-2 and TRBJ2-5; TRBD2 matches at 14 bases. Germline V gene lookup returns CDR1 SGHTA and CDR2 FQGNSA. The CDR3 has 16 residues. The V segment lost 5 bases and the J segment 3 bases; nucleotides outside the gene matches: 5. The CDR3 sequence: CASSPSGLAGEETQYF. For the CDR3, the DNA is TGTGCCAGCAGCCCGTCGGGACTAGCGGGGGAAGAGACCCAGTACTTC.

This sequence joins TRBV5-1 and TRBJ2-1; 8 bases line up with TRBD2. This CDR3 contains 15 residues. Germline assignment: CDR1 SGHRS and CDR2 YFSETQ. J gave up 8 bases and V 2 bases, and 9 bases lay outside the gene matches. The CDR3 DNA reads TGCGCCAGCAGCTTAGAGCGGGGGCCCTTGGATGAGCAGTTCTTC. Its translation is CASSLERGPLDEQFF.

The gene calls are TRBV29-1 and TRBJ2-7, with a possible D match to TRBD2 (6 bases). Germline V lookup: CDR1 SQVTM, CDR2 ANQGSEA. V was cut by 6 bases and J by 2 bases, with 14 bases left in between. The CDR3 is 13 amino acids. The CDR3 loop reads CSVYVGRTYEQYF. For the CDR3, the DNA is TGCAGCGTGTATGTCGGGAGAACCTACGAGCAGTACTTC.

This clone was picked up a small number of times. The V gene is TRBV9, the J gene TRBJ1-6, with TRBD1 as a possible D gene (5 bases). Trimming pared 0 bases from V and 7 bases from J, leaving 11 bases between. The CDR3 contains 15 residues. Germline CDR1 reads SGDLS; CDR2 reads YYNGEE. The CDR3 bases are TGTGCCAGCAGCGTAGAGGGGCATGAGAATTCACCCCTCCACTTT. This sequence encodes CASSVEGHENSPLHF.

CDR3 loop: CAISHLWGVQGNTEAFF. Here the CDR3 DNA reads TGTGCCATCAGTCATCTATGGGGAGTACAGGGGAACACTGAAGCTTTCTTT. The chain has TRBV10-3 and TRBJ1-1; possibly TRBD1 for D (6 bases). Trimming pared 5 bases from V and 1 base from J, leaving 20 bases between. The germline V gene has CDR1 ENHRY and CDR2 SYGVKD. The CDR3 length is 17 residues.

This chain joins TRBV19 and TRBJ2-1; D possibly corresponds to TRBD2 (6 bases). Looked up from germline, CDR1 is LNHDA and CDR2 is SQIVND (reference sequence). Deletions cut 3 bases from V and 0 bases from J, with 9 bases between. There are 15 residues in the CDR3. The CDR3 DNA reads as TGTGCCAGTAGTATGGGACTTGACTCCTACAATGAGCAGTTCTTC. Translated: CASSMGLDSYNEQFF.

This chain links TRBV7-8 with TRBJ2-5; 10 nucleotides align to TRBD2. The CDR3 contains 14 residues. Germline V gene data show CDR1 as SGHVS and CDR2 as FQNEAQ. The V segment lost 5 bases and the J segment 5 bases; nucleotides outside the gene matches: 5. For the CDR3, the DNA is TGTGCCAGCAGCCGAGCGGGAGGGCTGGAGACCCAGTACTTC. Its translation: CASSRAGGLETQYF.